A single sample gave rise to the 16 T cell receptor beta chains below, sequenced in a study of shared clonotypes between healthy human individuals. Naive CD8 cells lacked CD45RO, underwent positive selection for CCR7 and left out terminally differentiated effector memory CD45RA+ cells. Repertoires were generated with immunoSEQ multiplex PCR, while TCRdb's copy carries only in-frame clones and drops some. In the table there are fewer than 800,000 clones, about 91% of which are singletons. The sequenced sample was naive CD8+ T cells sorted from blood. The receptor source for this set is a man between 25 and 39 years old in good health.

The J gene is TRBJ2-7, the V gene TRBV15; 9 nucleotides align to TRBD2. The CDR3 spans 14 residues. Germline lookup yields CDR1 LNHNV and CDR2 YYDKDF (reference sequence). V shed 5 bases, J shed 3 bases, and the junction held 5 bases outside the gene matches. The CDR3 spells CATSGGSGSYEQYF. CDR3 DNA: TGTGCCACCAGCGGGGGTAGCGGGAGCTACGAGCAGTACTTC.

This rearrangement joins TRBV2 to TRBJ2-5, with 14 bases aligning to TRBD2. CDR1 is SNHLY and CDR2 is FYNNEI in the germline V gene. The CDR3 totals 14 residues. With V trimmed by 10 bases and J by 0 bases, 1 base remained unmatched. The CDR3: CAKTSGRDQETQYF. The CDR3 DNA reads as TGTGCCAAGACTAGCGGGAGGGACCAAGAGACCCAGTACTTC.

The chain links TRBV28 to TRBJ2-5; 9 bases line up with TRBD1. CDR1 and CDR2 (germline): MDHEN, SYDVKM. This CDR3 has 20 amino acids. V lost 5 bases and J lost 1; bases outside the gene matches: 20. CDR3 residues: CASSDRGTMLKVDSQETQYF. Here the CDR3 DNA reads TGTGCCAGCAGTGACAGGGGGACGATGTTAAAAGTTGATTCCCAAGAGACCCAGTACTTC.

The chain links TRBV7-2 to TRBJ2-1; D uncertain. Per the germline V gene, CDR1 is SGHTA and CDR2 is FQGNSA. Trimming shortened V by 1 base and J by 1 base, and 11 bases separated the two germline ends. The CDR3 totals 16 residues. CDR3 sequence reads: CASSLVPGPSYNEQFF. CDR3 bases: TGTGCCAGCAGCTTAGTCCCCGGGCCTTCCTACAATGAGCAGTTCTTC.

The chain employs TRBV29-1 and TRBJ1-1, with TRBD1 as a possible D gene (5 bases). This CDR3 is 12 amino acids long. The germline V and J ends were trimmed by 1 base and 6 bases, with 9 bases remaining between them. The germline CDR1 and CDR2 sequences are SQVTM and ANQGSEA. CDR3 sequence reads: CSVEAGTAEAFF. In DNA, the CDR3 is TGCAGCGTTGAAGCTGGGACGGCTGAAGCTTTCTTT.

The rearrangement links TRBV10-3 to TRBJ2-7; D is unresolved. Germline V gives CDR1 ENHRY, CDR2 SYGVKD. The CDR3 is 14 amino acids. V lost 11 bases and J lost 5, with 22 bases in between. The CDR3 DNA reads as TGTGCCGTATCTTCGGCAGGCCTCCTACACGAGCAGTACTTC. This sequence encodes CAVSSAGLLHEQYF.

The CDR3 is CASSIGTTNEQYF. In DNA form, the CDR3 reads TGTGCCAGCAGCATCGGGACTACCAACGAGCAGTACTTC. The genes are TRBV5-6 and TRBJ2-7, with TRBD2 matching over 7 bases. Germline-derived CDR1 and CDR2 are SGHDT and YYEEEE. V shed 4 bases, J shed 5 bases, and the junction held 6 bases outside the gene matches. The CDR3 runs 13 residues.

The rearrangement links TRBV7-9 to TRBJ2-7, with D perhaps matching TRBD1 (6 bases). Germline V gives CDR1 SEHNR, CDR2 FQNEAQ (reference sequence). This CDR3 spans 13 amino acids. V lost 5 bases, J lost 5 bases, and 13 bases lay in between. CDR3 sequence reads: CASSPMTGHEQYF. The DNA for the CDR3 is TGTGCCAGCAGCCCTATGACAGGTCACGAGCAGTACTTC.

In nucleotides, the CDR3 is TGTGCCAGCAGTCGACTAGCGGGAGGCCAATACTACGAGCAGTACTTC. Amino acid sequence: CASSRLAGGQYYEQYF. This rearrangement joins TRBV27 to TRBJ2-7; 13 bases match TRBD2. Germline trimming cut 5 bases from V and 3 bases from J; bases unmatched to any gene: 7. Germline CDR1 reads MNHEY; CDR2 reads SMNVEV (reference sequence). The CDR3 sequence is 16 residues long.

This clone has only a few counts. The chain has TRBV5-4 and TRBJ2-1; D may be TRBD1 or TRBD2 (5 bases each). The germline CDR1 and CDR2 sequences are SGHNT and YYREEE (reference sequence). The CDR3 is 14 residues long. Trimming cost V 0 bases and J 12 bases, with 16 bases left between them. CDR3 sequence (DNA): TGTGCCAGCAGCTTGGCCGAGGGCGCTGACAGGCAGTTCTTC. The encoded protein is CASSLAEGADRQFF.

The gene calls are TRBV11-3 and TRBJ2-1; possible D gene TRBD2, 6 bases. V lost 6 bases to trimming and J lost 4 bases, with 13 bases between them. Germline-derived CDR1 and CDR2 are SGHNT and YENEEA. The length of the CDR3 is 14 residues. The CDR3 sequence: CASSSAGPYNEQFF. Here the CDR3 DNA reads TGTGCCAGCAGTTCAGCGGGTCCGTACAATGAGCAGTTCTTC.

V is TRBV7-2 and J is TRBJ2-1, with 10 bases that match TRBD2. The CDR3 is 19 residues long. Trimming removed 4 bases from V and 2 bases from J; junction bases left unmatched: 14. The germline V gene encodes CDR1 SGHTA and CDR2 FQGNSA. CDR3: CASSSTLALSGRTYNEQFF. The DNA for the CDR3 is TGTGCCAGCAGCTCGACTCTTGCCCTTAGCGGGAGGACCTACAATGAGCAGTTCTTC.

Comments on this clone: Other DNA sequences in the sample encode the same CDR3. CDR3 protein: CASSSTAGELFF. CDR3 coding DNA: TGTGCCAGCAGCTCGACAGCCGGGGAGCTGTTTTTT. The genes are TRBV7-9 and TRBJ2-2, with D possibly matching TRBD1 (5 bases). There are 12 residues in the CDR3. Germline CDR1 and CDR2: SEHNR and FQNEAQ (reference sequence). The V end lost 4 bases, the J end lost 6 bases, and 6 bases lay between the germline ends.

This clone was counted only a few times. The chain links TRBV5-6 to TRBJ2-7; TRBD2 is a possible D gene (6 bases). The CDR3 has 16 amino acids. The V and J ends lost 0 bases and 3 bases respectively, with 16 bases between them. Germline CDR1 SGHDT, CDR2 YYEEEE. The CDR3 loop is CASSLAAGGARYEQYF. Written as DNA, the CDR3 is TGTGCCAGCAGCTTGGCCGCCGGGGGAGCACGCTACGAGCAGTACTTC.

The chain has TRBV2 and TRBJ2-7, with D possibly TRBD2 on 6 matching bases. The length of the CDR3 is 18 residues. The V end was cut by 3 bases, the J end by 0 bases, with 21 bases between. Germline CDR1 is SNHLY and CDR2 is FYNNEI. The CDR3 coding sequence is TGTGCCAGCAGTGATTCTTCCTGGGGGGAACGCCCCTCCTACGAGCAGTACTTC. It specifies CASSDSSWGERPSYEQYF.

The chain couples TRBV7-9 to TRBJ2-7; D is perhaps TRBD2 (5 bases). V was shortened by 4 bases and J by 9 bases, with 19 bases between the two germline ends. The CDR3 has 14 residues. The V gene's germline CDR1 is SEHNR and CDR2 FQNEAQ (reference sequence). The CDR3: CASSSPGDARAQYF. The CDR3 DNA reads as TGTGCCAGCAGCTCCCCGGGCGACGCGCGGGCGCAGTACTTC. Full variable domain (outside the CDR3, taken from reference TRBV7-9 and TRBJ2-7): DTGVSQNPRHKITKRGQNVTFRCDPISEHNRLYWYRQTLGQGPEFLTYFQNEAQLEKSRLLSDRFSAERPKGSFSTLEIQRTEQGDSAMYLCASSSPGDARAQYFGPGTRLTVT.